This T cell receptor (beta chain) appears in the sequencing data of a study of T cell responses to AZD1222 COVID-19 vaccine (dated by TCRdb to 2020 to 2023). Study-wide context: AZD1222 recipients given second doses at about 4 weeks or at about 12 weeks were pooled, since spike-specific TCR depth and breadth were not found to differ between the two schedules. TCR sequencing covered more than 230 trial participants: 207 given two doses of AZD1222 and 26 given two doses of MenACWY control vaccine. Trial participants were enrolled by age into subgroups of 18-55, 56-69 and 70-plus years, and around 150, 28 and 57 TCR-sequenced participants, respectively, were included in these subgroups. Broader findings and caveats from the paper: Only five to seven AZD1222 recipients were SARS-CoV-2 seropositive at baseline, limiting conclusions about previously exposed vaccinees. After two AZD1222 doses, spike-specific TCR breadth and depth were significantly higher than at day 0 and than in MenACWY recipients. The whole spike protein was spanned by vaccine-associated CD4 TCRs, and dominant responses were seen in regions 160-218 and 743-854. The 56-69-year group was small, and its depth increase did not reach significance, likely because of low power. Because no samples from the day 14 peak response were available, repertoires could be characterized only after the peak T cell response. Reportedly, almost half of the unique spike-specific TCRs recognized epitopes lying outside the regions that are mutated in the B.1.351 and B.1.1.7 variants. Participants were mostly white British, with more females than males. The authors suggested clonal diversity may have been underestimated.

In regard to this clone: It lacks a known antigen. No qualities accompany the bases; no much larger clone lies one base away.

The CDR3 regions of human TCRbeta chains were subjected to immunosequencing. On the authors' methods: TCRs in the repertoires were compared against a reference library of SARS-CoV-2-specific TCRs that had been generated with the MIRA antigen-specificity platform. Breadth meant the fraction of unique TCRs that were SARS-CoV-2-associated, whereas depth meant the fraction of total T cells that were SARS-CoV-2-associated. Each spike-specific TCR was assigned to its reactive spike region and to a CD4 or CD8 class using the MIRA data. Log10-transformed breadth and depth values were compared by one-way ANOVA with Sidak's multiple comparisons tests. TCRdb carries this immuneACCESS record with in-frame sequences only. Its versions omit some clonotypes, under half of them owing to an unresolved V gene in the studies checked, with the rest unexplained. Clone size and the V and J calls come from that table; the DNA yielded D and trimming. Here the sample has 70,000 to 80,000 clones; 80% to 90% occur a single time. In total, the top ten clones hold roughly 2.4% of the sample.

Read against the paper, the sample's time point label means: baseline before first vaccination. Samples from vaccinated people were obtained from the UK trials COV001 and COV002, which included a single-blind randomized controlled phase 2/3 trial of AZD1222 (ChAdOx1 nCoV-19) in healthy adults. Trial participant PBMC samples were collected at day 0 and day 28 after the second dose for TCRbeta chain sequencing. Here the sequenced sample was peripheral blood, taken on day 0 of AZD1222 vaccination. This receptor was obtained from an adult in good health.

CDR3 loop: CASSMPGARGNTEAFF. At the DNA level, the sequence is TGTGCCAGTAGTATGCCCGGGGCCCGGGGGAACACTGAAGCTTTCTTT. The sequence joins TRBV19 to TRBJ1-1, with TRBD1 perhaps the D gene, on 5 matching bases. V is reduced by 3 bases and J by 1 base, leaving a spacing of 15 bases between them. From the cysteine up to the phenylalanine, the CDR3 has a length of 16 residues. CDR3 DNA is the only sequence kept; it has 48 bases, read in frame from the first base. The germline V gene (reference sequence) gives CDR1 as LNHDA and CDR2 as SQIVND.